These 3 T cell receptor beta chains were all obtained from the same sample, sequenced in a study of cytomegalovirus exposure and HLA in healthy donors. A multiplex PCR was run with 60 Vbeta primers and 13 Jbeta primers. Sequencing was performed with immunoSEQ multiplex PCR; in TCRdb, only in-frame clones are kept and a portion is missing. Of about 150,000 clones in the sample, approximately 74% are singletons; the top ten hold about 2.6%. The sample consisted of PBMCs. The source is a man aged 18 to 30 in good health and CMV-seronegative.

The chain recombines TRBV5-1 with TRBJ2-1, with 8 bases fitting TRBD1. J gave up 4 bases and V 0 bases, and 6 bases lay outside the gene matches. The V gene's germline CDR1 is SGHRS and CDR2 YFSETQ. The CDR3 loop spans 16 amino acids. The CDR3 loop reads CASSLAPGQGYNEQFF. CDR3 DNA: TGCGCCAGCAGCTTGGCTCCCGGACAGGGTTACAATGAGCAGTTCTTC. Full variable domain (rest looked up from reference TRBV5-1 and TRBJ2-1): KAGVTQTPRYLIKTRGQQVTLSCSPISGHRSVSWYQQTPGQGLQFLFEYFSETQRNKGNFPGRFSGRQFSNSRSEMNVSTLELGDSALYLCASSLAPGQGYNEQFFGPGTRLTVL.

This rearrangement joins TRBV6-1 to TRBJ2-7, with D perhaps matching TRBD2 (5 bases). The CDR3 totals 15 residues. From germline, CDR1 is MNHNS and CDR2 SASEGT. The V end lost 0 bases, the J end lost 6 bases, and 15 bases lay between the germline ends. The chain's CDR3 is CASSEAPFSGGEQYF. The CDR3 region has the DNA TGTGCCAGCAGTGAAGCTCCTTTCTCAGGAGGCGAGCAGTACTTC.

The chain carries TRBV28 and TRBJ2-3, with 11 positions matching TRBD2. Trimming removed 3 bases from V and 5 bases from J; junction bases left unmatched: 22. CDR1 MDHEN and CDR2 SYDVKM come from the germline V gene. The CDR3 is 21 residues long. The CDR3 DNA follows: TGTGCCAGCAGTTTTGGTTTTACTTGGTCTCTAGCGGGGGGCAACATAGATACGCAGTATTTT. Protein sequence: CASSFGFTWSLAGGNIDTQYF.